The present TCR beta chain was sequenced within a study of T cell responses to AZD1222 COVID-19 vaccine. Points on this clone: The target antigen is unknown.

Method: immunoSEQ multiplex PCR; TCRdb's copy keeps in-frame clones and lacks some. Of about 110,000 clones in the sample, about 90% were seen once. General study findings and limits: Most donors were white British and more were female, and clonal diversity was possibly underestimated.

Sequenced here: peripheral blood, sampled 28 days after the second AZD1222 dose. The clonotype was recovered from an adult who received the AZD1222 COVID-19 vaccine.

CDR3 sequence reads: CASSILRPSSGNTIYF. CDR3 bases: TGTGCCAGTAGTATACTGAGGCCGAGCTCTGGAAACACCATATATTTT. The chain employs TRBV19 and TRBJ1-3; D remains ambiguous. Germline CDR1 LNHDA, CDR2 SQIVND (reference sequence). This CDR3 comprises 16 residues. V gave up 2 bases and J gave up 0 bases, with 11 bases separating them.